This TCR beta chain was recovered during a study of blood T cell repertoires in COVID-19. Study-level information: The United States, Italy and Spain provided the acute and convalescent COVID-19 samples.

Sequencing used immunoSEQ multiplex PCR; TCRdb keeps in-frame clones, though not all of them. Of about 20,000 clones listed, roughly 78% are singletons. Trimming cost V 6 bases and J 5 bases, with 13 bases left between them. Looked up from germline, CDR1 is SQVTM and CDR2 is ANQGSEA. The CDR3 is 12 residues long. This clone was picked up a small number of times. Sequencing was performed on peripheral blood. The chain recombines TRBV29-1 with TRBJ2-5; D is unclear. This TCR was sampled from a man at least 80 years old with acute or convalescent COVID-19. Here the CDR3 reads CSVLRVEETQYF. DNA of the CDR3: TGCAGCGTCTTAAGAGTTGAGGAGACCCAGTACTTC.